This T cell receptor (beta chain) emerged from a study of early T cells in non-severe SARS-CoV-2 infection. V lost 0 bases, J lost 5 bases, and 12 bases lay in between. The CDR3 length is 15 residues. Germline-derived CDR1 and CDR2 are KGHDR and SFDVKD. This clonotype was counted many times. Attachment of unique molecular identifiers was made to individual cDNA molecules. TCRdb passed the 5' RACE reads through MiXCR, listing each CDR3 protein once. The sample shows around 37,000 distinct CDR3 sequences, roughly 9.3% of them seen only once. The receptor was derived from an adult who was a healthcare worker with PCR-confirmed SARS-CoV-2 infection or an uninfected control (not recorded which). The chain employs TRBV24-1 and TRBJ2-5; D call uncertain. Input material: whole blood. In DNA form, the CDR3 reads TGTGCCACCAGTGATTTGCGAGGTTTCGGCGAGACCCAGTACTTC. Encoded protein: CATSDLRGFGETQYF.